A single sample gave rise to the 26 T cell receptor beta chains below, sequenced in a study of T cells in Graves' hyperthyroidism and ophthalmopathy. RNA transcripts gave rise to amplified TCR beta CDR3 regions. Primed by the HTBI set, a first-round RT-PCR was run on the TCR CDR3. Each CDR3 protein is one row after TCRdb ran MiXCR on the multiplex PCR reads. The data show approximately 710,000 distinct CDR3 sequences, roughly 17% seen once. The sample taken for sequencing was blood. These receptor sequences come from a man aged 50 to 59 with Graves' hyperthyroidism.

This clonotype showed up just a few times. The chain carries TRBV30 and TRBJ2-1; 7 bases are shared with TRBD2. Unmatched junction bases numbered 7, after V lost 0 bases and J lost 5 bases. Per the germline V gene, CDR1 is GTSNPN and CDR2 is SVGIG (reference sequence). The CDR3 loop spans 15 amino acids. CDR3 protein: CAWSVQGLGDNEQFF. Written as DNA, the CDR3 is TGTGCCTGGAGTGTACAAGGACTAGGGGACAATGAGCAGTTCTTC.

This clonotype was recorded at least ten times. The CDR3, as DNA: TGTGCCAGCACCTACGCGAAGAGCACTGAAGCTTTCTTT. Protein product: CASTYAKSTEAFF. The V gene is TRBV6-1, the J gene TRBJ1-1; D remains ambiguous. V lost 7 bases and J 4 bases, leaving 13 bases between the germline ends. Germline loops: CDR1 MNHNS, CDR2 SASEGT. The CDR3 is made up of 13 amino acids.

This clonotype was found many times. CDR3 coding DNA: TGTGCCAGCAGCTTTTTTCGGGGATACTCCTACGAGCAGTACTTC. Amino acids: CASSFFRGYSYEQYF. V usage is TRBV11-2 and J usage is TRBJ2-7; tentative D call: TRBD2 (5 bases). The germline V and J ends were trimmed by 3 bases and 0 bases, with 12 bases remaining between them. Germline CDR1 SGHAT, CDR2 FQNNGV. The CDR3 covers 15 residues. Full variable domain (rest looked up from reference TRBV11-2 and TRBJ2-7): EAGVAQSPRYKIIEKRQSVAFWCNPISGHATLYWYQQILGQGPKLLIQFQNNGVVDDSQLPKDRFSAERLKGVDSTLKIQPAKLEDSAVYLCASSFFRGYSYEQYFGPGTRLTVT.

This clonotype has at least ten counts. The chain combines TRBV11-2 with TRBJ1-1; D is uncertain. CDR1 is SGHAT and CDR2 is FQNNGV in the germline V gene. This CDR3 is built from 16 residues. V shed 0 bases and J shed 0 bases, with 11 bases lying between them. As DNA, the CDR3 is TGTGCCAGCAGCTTAGACTCTTGGGGTCTGAACACTGAAGCTTTCTTT. The encoded protein is CASSLDSWGLNTEAFF.

This chain joins TRBV18 and TRBJ1-3; D is uncertain. The CDR3 is made up of 15 amino acids. Trimming took off 4 bases at V and 2 bases at J, with 12 bases between the two ends. Germline loops: CDR1 KGHSH, CDR2 LQKENI. This chain's CDR3 is CASSRPPRPGNTIYF. The DNA of the CDR3 is TGTGCCAGCTCACGACCTCCGAGGCCTGGAAACACCATATATTTT. Using reference TRBV18 and TRBJ1-3 for the parts outside the CDR3, the full variable domain is NAGVMQNPRHLVRRRGQEARLRCSPMKGHSHVYWYRQLPEEGLKFMVYLQKENIIDESGMPKERFSAEFPKEGPSILRIQQVVRGDSAAYFCASSRPPRPGNTIYFGEGSWLTVV.

CDR3 sequence: CASSLGLAGDTDTQYF. CDR3 bases: TGTGCCAGCAGTTTGGGACTAGCGGGAGACACAGATACGCAGTATTTT. The rearrangement links TRBV27 to TRBJ2-3, with 14 bases that match TRBD2. Losses at the gene ends were 3 bases for V and 2 bases for J; bases not matched to a gene: 1. The germline CDR1 and CDR2 sequences are MNHEY and SMNVEV (reference sequence). The CDR3 covers 16 residues.

J is TRBJ2-7 and V is TRBV3-1; 7 nucleotides agree with TRBD2. This CDR3 spans 18 amino acids. Trimming removed 8 bases from V and 2 bases from J; junction bases left unmatched: 21. Germline CDR1 LGHDT, CDR2 YNNKEL (reference sequence). CDR3 in amino acids: CASSDGGGATFNTYEQYF. The CDR3 bases are TGTGCCAGCTCCGACGGGGGAGGGGCGACTTTTAACACCTACGAGCAGTACTTC.

In the case of this clonotype: A much larger clone lies one base from this, so it may be a read error. This rearrangement joins TRBV27 to TRBJ1-2; D gene unclear. Germline CDR1 reads MNHEY; CDR2 reads SMNVEV (reference sequence). The CDR3 has 18 residues. The CDR3 is CAGSATGKEKVLGYGYTF. For the CDR3, the DNA is TGTGCCGGCAGTGCGACCGGGAAAGAAAAAGTATTGGGCTATGGCTACACCTTC.

This clonotype showed up many times. The chain is built from TRBV30 and TRBJ2-1; D unresolved. In germline, CDR1 is GTSNPN, CDR2 SVGIG (reference sequence). Trimming took off 4 bases at V and 8 bases at J, with 0 bases between the two ends. The length of the CDR3 is 8 residues. The CDR3 here is CAWNEQFF. The CDR3 DNA reads as TGTGCCTGGAATGAGCAGTTCTTC.

CDR3 sequence: CASSGTGDTFTDTQYF. Written as DNA, the CDR3 is TGTGCCAGCAGTGGGACCGGGGATACGTTCACAGATACGCAGTATTTT. The chain recombines TRBV6-1 with TRBJ2-3, with D perhaps TRBD2 (5 bases). Germline assignment: CDR1 MNHNS and CDR2 SASEGT. The CDR3 covers 16 residues. Trimming pared 4 bases from V and 2 bases from J, leaving 16 bases between.

V usage is TRBV12-3 or TRBV12-4 and J usage is TRBJ2-1, with 10 bases lining up with TRBD2. V lost 4 bases and J lost 0; bases outside the gene matches: 6. The CDR3 is made up of 17 amino acids. Written as DNA, the CDR3 is TGTGCCAGCAGTTCCTTGAAGCGGGAGGGCTCCTACAATGAGCAGTTCTTC. Translating it yields CASSSLKREGSYNEQFF.

This sequence joins TRBV9 and TRBJ2-3; D is undetermined. The length of the CDR3 is 16 residues. Germline loops: CDR1 SGDLS, CDR2 YYNGEE. Trimming shortened V by 4 bases and J by 2 bases, and 17 bases separated the two germline ends. The CDR3 DNA reads TGTGCCAGCAGCACCCCGGACGTGGCTTCCACAGATACGCAGTATTTT. Residues: CASSTPDVASTDTQYF.

The sample holds many counts of this clonotype. The chain has TRBV28 and TRBJ2-7; 8 bases agree with TRBD1. Trimming took 8 bases from V and 1 from J; bases not matched to a gene: 13. CDR1 is MDHEN, CDR2 SYDVKM, per germline. The CDR3 has 16 residues. The CDR3 nucleotides read TGTGCCAGCGGGTACCCGGACAGGGTGACTTCCTACGAGCAGTACTTC. This gives the protein CASGYPDRVTSYEQYF. The full variable domain, completed using reference TRBV28 and TRBJ2-7, is DVKVTQSSRYLVKRTGEKVFLECVQDMDHENMFWYRQDPGLGLRLIYFSYDVKMKEKGDIPEGYSVSREKKERFSLILESASTNQTSMYLCASGYPDRVTSYEQYFGPGTRLTVT.

The chain is built from TRBV20-1 and TRBJ2-1; 9 bases line up with TRBD2. CDR3 size: 12 residues. The germline V gene has CDR1 DFQATT and CDR2 SNEGSKA (reference sequence). V lost 7 bases and J lost 10; bases outside the gene matches: 8. CDR3 sequence (DNA): TGCAGTGTGGCGGGAGGGATCAGGGAGCAGTTCTTC. It specifies CSVAGGIREQFF.

The chain recombines TRBV9 with TRBJ2-1, with D possibly being TRBD2 (6 bases). The CDR3 is 14 residues long. Trimming took off 4 bases at V and 9 bases at J, with 17 bases between the two ends. CDR1 and CDR2 (germline): SGDLS, YYNGEE. CDR3 nucleotides: TGTGCCAGCAGCCAAGGCGGGACGGAAATTGAGCAGTTCTTC. It codes for CASSQGGTEIEQFF.

The chain links TRBV3-1 to TRBJ2-5; D is possibly TRBD1 (6 bases). Germline V lookup: CDR1 LGHDT, CDR2 YNNKEL (reference sequence). CDR3 size: 15 residues. V lost 4 bases, J lost 6 bases, and 18 bases lay in between. CDR3 DNA sequence: TGTGCCAGCAGCCCCCCGGGAATTAGGGGGAAGACCCAGTACTTC. As protein: CASSPPGIRGKTQYF.

This clonotype was recorded a few times. The rearrangement links TRBV28 to TRBJ2-1; D is unclear. Germline V CDR1 and CDR2: MDHEN, SYDVKM. V shed 5 bases and J shed 11 bases, with 16 bases lying between them. This CDR3 has 13 amino acids. The CDR3 spells CASSPGGLVQQFF. The CDR3 DNA follows: TGTGCCAGCAGTCCCGGTGGGCTAGTTCAGCAGTTCTTC.

This clonotype appeared a few times. The V call is TRBV7-2, the J call TRBJ2-5, with D perhaps TRBD2 (5 bases). From germline, CDR1 is SGHTA and CDR2 FQGNSA. The CDR3 runs 15 residues. V was shortened by 3 bases and J by 2 bases, with 13 bases between the two germline ends. The CDR3 loop reads CASSFGVEPQETQYF. CDR3 in DNA: TGTGCCAGCAGCTTCGGGGTGGAACCGCAAGAGACCCAGTACTTC. Complete variable domain (other parts from reference TRBV7-2 and TRBJ2-5): GAGVSQSPSNKVTEKGKDVELRCDPISGHTALYWYRQSLGQGLEFLIYFQGNSAPDKSGLPSDRFSAERTGGSVSTLTIQRTQQEDSAVYLCASSFGVEPQETQYFGPGTRLLVL.

The table lists this clonotype with many counts. The V gene is TRBV11-2, the J gene TRBJ2-2; unclear D gene. Germline CDR1 and CDR2: SGHAT and FQNNGV. CDR3 length: 15 residues. The V end was cut by 7 bases, the J end by 2 bases, with 14 bases between. The CDR3 is CASTTTGPNTGELFF. Here the CDR3 DNA reads TGTGCCAGCACCACCACCGGACCCAACACCGGGGAGCTGTTTTTT.

This clonotype occurred a few times. This may arise from a read error, as a much more abundant clone is one base away. The genes are TRBV7-9 and TRBJ2-1; D is possibly TRBD1 or TRBD2 (5 bases each). The CDR3 spans 15 residues. The germline gives CDR1 SEHNR, CDR2 FQNEAQ (reference sequence). The CDR3 spells CASSSGTVPNNGQFF. DNA for the CDR3: TGTGCCAGCAGCTCGGGGACGGTGCCTAACAATGGGCAGTTCTTC. The whole variable domain, filled in from reference TRBV7-9 and TRBJ2-1, reads DTGVSQNPRHKITKRGQNVTFRCDPISEHNRLYWYRQTLGQGPEFLTYFQNEAQLEKSRLLSDRFSAERPKGSFSTLEIQRTEQGDSAMYLCASSSGTVPNNGQFFGPGTRLTVL.

This clonotype has only a few counts. The chain employs TRBV5-1 and TRBJ2-2, with D possibly being TRBD2 (6 bases). The CDR3 is made up of 15 amino acids. With 4 bases removed from V and 3 bases from J, the gap between germline ends came to 13 bases. CDR1 is SGHRS, CDR2 YFSETQ, per germline. The CDR3: CASSPPGLDTGELFF. The CDR3, as DNA: TGCGCCAGCAGCCCACCGGGACTGGACACCGGGGAGCTGTTTTTT.

This clonotype was detected only a few times. The chain combines TRBV24-1 with TRBJ2-2, with D perhaps TRBD2 (5 bases). Trimming removed 0 bases at V and 0 bases at J, with 16 bases between. The CDR3 length is 19 residues. Germline lookup yields CDR1 KGHDR and CDR2 SFDVKD. CDR3 region: CATSDLRRNPAANTGELFF. CDR3 coding DNA: TGTGCCACCAGTGATTTGCGGAGGAATCCCGCCGCGAACACCGGGGAGCTGTTTTTT.

This clonotype was seen at least ten times. The rearrangement uses TRBV10-3 and TRBJ2-1; D is ambiguous. Germline V lookup: CDR1 ENHRY, CDR2 SYGVKD. Trimming cost V 2 bases and J 0 bases, with 8 bases left between them. The CDR3 length is 15 residues. The CDR3 DNA is TGTGCCATCAGTGAGAAGGCTAGCTCCTACAATGAGCAGTTCTTC. It translates to CAISEKASSYNEQFF.

This clonotype was observed at least ten times. This CDR3 reads CASSLWSSGMETQYF. Here the CDR3 DNA reads TGTGCCAGCAGCCTATGGTCTAGCGGCATGGAGACCCAGTACTTC. V is TRBV14 and J is TRBJ2-5, with TRBD2 identical over 7 bases. The CDR3 consists of 15 residues. Germline V CDR1 and CDR2: SGHDN, FVKESK. Losses at the gene ends were 4 bases for V and 5 bases for J; bases not matched to a gene: 10.

The chain carries TRBV12-3 or TRBV12-4 and TRBJ1-5; TRBD1 matches 9 bases. The CDR3 consists of 16 residues. J was trimmed by 1 base and V by 2 bases; bases with no gene match: 3. CDR3: CASSLRTGVSNQPQHF. The CDR3 DNA reads as TGTGCCAGCAGTTTACGGACAGGGGTCAGCAATCAGCCCCAGCATTTT.

This clonotype showed up many times. The CDR3: CASTSDPGQGYGYTF. Here the CDR3 DNA reads TGTGCCAGTACCTCGGACCCGGGACAGGGGTATGGCTACACCTTC. The chain has TRBV19 and TRBJ1-2, with 10 bases matching TRBD1. CDR3 length: 15 amino acids. Germline lookup yields CDR1 LNHDA and CDR2 SQIVND (reference sequence). V dropped 7 bases and J dropped 5; count of bases not matched to a gene: 10.